This T cell receptor beta chain was obtained from a study of human T cells and chemical hapten exposure. Across the study: Alopecia universalis, totalis or areata was present in patients who were mostly female. Minor volume differences among pooled libraries chiefly drove per-sample TCR yield variation.

Indicated time point: pre-sensitization, week 0. Treatment noted: therapeutic diphenylcyclopropenone sensitization with weekly scalp DPC. The donor pool consisted of alopecia patients aged 18 to 70 years, considered suitable for DPC. TCRdb recomputed calls from the RACE reads with MiXCR, one row per CDR3 protein. The sample lists about 120,000 distinct CDR3 sequences; about 14% were seen once. V was trimmed by 8 bases and J by 6 bases, leaving 17 bases between them. CDR1 and CDR2 (germline): MNHNY, SVGAGI (reference sequence). This CDR3 region has 14 residues. The sample was whole blood, taken in connection with sensitization to the hapten diphenylcyclopropenone (DPC). V usage is TRBV6-6 and J usage is TRBJ2-1, with D perhaps matching TRBD1 (6 bases). The TCR originated in a woman younger than 30 with alopecia areata. Some clones in this sample may be carry-over from other donors' samples. The CDR3, as DNA: TGTGCCAGCTTAGTTCAGGGGCTGGGCAATGAGCAGTTCTTC. Residues: CASLVQGLGNEQFF.